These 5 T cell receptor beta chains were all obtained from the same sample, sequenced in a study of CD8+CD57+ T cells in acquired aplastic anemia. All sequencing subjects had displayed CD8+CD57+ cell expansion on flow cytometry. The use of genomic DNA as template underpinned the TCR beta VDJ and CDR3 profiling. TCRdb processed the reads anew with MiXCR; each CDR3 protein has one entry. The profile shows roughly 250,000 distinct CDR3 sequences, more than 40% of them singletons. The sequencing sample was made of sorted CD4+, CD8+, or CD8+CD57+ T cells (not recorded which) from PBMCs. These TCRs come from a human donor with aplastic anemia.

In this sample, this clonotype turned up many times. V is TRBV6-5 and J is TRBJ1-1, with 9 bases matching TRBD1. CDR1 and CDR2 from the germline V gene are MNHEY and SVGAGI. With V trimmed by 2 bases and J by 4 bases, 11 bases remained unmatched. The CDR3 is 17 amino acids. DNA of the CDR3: TGTGCCAGCAGTTACATCGCCCTAGGGACAGGGAGCACTGAAGCTTTCTTT. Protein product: CASSYIALGTGSTEAFF.

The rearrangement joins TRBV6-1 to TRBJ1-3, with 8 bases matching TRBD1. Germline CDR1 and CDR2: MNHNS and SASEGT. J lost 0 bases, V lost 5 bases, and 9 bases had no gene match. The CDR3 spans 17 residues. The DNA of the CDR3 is TGTGCCAGCAGTCCCACCGGGACAGGAAGCTCTGGAAACACCATATATTTT. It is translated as CASSPTGTGSSGNTIYF.

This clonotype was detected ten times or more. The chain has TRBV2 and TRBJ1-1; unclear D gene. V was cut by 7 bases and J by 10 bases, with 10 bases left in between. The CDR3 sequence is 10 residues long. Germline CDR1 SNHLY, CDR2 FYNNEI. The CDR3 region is CASMGRVAFF. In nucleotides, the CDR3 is TGTGCCAGCATGGGCAGAGTAGCTTTCTTT. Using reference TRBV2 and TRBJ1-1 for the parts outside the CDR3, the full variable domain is EPEVTQTPSHQVTQMGQEVILRCVPISNHLYFYWYRQILGQKVEFLVSFYNNEISEKSEIFDDQFSVERPDGSNFTLKIRSTKLEDSAMYFCASMGRVAFFGQGTRLTVV.

The CDR3: CASSLDRLETGAFNSPLHF. CDR3 nucleotides: TGTGCCAGCAGCCTGGACCGGCTCGAGACGGGGGCCTTTAATTCACCCCTCCACTTT. The J gene is TRBJ1-6, the V gene TRBV5-5, with D possibly matching TRBD1 (6 bases). Between the trimmed V and J ends, which lost 4 bases and 6 bases, there was a span of 26 bases. The CDR3 is made up of 19 amino acids. CDR1 is SGHKS and CDR2 is YYEKEE in the germline V gene (reference sequence).

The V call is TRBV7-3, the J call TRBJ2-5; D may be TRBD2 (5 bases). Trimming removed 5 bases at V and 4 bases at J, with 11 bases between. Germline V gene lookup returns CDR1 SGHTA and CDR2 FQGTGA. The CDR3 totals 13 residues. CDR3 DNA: TGTGCCAGCAGCCCTACGGGGAGAGAGACCCAGTACTTC. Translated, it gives CASSPTGRETQYF.